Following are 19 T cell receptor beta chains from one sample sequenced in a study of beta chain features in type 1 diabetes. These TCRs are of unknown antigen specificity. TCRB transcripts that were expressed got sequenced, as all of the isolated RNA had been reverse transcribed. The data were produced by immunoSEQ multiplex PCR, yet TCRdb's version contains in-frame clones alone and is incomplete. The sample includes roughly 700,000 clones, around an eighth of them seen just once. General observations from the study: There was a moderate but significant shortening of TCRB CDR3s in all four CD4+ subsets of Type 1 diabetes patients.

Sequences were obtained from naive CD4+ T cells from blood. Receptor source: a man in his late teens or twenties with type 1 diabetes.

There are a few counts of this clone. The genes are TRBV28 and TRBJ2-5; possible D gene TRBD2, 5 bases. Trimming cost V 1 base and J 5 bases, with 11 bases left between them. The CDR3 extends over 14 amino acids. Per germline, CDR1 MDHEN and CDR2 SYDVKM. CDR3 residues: CASSLSIPGETQYF. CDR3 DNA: TGTGCCAGCAGTTTATCTATCCCGGGGGAGACCCAGTACTTC.

CDR3 region: CASSLLTGGSNQPQHF. The DNA of the CDR3 is TGCGCCAGCAGTCTTTTGACAGGGGGCAGCAATCAGCCCCAGCATTTT. The gene calls are TRBV23-1 and TRBJ1-5, with 10 bases fitting TRBD1. TRBV23-1 is given ORF status, its function remaining uncertain. This CDR3 is built from 16 residues. J was trimmed by 1 base and V by 4 bases; bases with no gene match: 4.

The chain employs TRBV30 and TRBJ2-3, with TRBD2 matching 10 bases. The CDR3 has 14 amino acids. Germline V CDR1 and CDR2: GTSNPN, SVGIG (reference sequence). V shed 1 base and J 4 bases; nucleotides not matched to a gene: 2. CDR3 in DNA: TGTGCCTGGAGTGAAGCGGGGGGGCCAGATACGCAGTATTTT. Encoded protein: CAWSEAGGPDTQYF.

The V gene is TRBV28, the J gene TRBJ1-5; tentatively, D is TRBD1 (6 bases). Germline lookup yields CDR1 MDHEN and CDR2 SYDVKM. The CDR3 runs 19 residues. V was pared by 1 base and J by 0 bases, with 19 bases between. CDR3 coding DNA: TGTGCCAGCAGTTTATACGCCCAGGGGCCGTCTCATAGCAATCAGCCCCAGCATTTT. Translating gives CASSLYAQGPSHSNQPQHF. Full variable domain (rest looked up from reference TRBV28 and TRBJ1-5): DVKVTQSSRYLVKRTGEKVFLECVQDMDHENMFWYRQDPGLGLRLIYFSYDVKMKEKGDIPEGYSVSREKKERFSLILESASTNQTSMYLCASSLYAQGPSHSNQPQHFGDGTRLSIL.

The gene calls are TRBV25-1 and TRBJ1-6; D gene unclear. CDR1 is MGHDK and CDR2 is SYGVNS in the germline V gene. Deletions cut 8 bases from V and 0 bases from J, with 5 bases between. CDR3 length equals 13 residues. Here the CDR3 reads CASQSSYNSPLHF. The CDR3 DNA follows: TGTGCCAGCCAGAGCTCCTATAATTCACCCCTCCACTTT.

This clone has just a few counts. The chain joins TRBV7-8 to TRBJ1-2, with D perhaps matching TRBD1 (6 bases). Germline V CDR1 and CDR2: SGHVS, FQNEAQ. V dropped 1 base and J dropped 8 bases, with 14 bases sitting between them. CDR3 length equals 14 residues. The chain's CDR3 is CASSLEGGSEGYTF. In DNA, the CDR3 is TGTGCCAGCAGCTTAGAAGGGGGGTCGGAAGGCTACACCTTC. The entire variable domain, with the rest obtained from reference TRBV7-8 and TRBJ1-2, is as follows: GAGVSQSPRYKVAKRGQDVALRCDPISGHVSLFWYQQALGQGPEFLTYFQNEAQLDKSGLPSDRFFAERPEGSVSTLKIQRTQQEDSAVYLCASSLEGGSEGYTFGSGTRLTVV.

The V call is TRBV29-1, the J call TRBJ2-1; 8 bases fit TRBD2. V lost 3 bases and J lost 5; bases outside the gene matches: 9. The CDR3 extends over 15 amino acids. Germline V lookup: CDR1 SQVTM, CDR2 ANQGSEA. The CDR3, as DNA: TGCAGCGTTGAGGCCCGAAGCGGGGGCAACAATGAGCAGTTCTTC. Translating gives CSVEARSGGNNEQFF.

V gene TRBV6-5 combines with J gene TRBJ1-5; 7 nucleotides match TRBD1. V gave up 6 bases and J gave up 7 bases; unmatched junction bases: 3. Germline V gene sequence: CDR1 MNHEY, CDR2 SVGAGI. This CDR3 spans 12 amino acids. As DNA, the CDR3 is TGTGCCAGCAGCACAGGGGTCCAGCCCCAGCATTTT. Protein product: CASSTGVQPQHF.

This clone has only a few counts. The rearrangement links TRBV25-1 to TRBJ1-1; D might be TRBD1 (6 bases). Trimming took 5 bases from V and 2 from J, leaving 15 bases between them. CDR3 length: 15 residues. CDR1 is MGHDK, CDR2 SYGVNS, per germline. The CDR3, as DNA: TGTGCCAGCAGTACTAGGGGGGCCAGAAACACTGAAGCTTTCTTT. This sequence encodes CASSTRGARNTEAFF.

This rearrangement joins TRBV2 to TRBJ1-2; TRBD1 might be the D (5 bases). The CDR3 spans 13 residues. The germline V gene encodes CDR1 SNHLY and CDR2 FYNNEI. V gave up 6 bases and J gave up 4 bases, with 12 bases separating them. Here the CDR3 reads CASRERDPYGYTF. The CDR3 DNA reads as TGTGCCAGCAGAGAGAGGGACCCCTATGGCTACACCTTC.

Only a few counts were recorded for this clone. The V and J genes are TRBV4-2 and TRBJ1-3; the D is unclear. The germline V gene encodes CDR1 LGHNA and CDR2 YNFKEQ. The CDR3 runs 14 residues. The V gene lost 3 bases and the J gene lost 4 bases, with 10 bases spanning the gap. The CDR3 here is CASSHEGEGNTIYF. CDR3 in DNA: TGTGCCAGCAGCCATGAGGGAGAAGGAAACACCATATATTTT.

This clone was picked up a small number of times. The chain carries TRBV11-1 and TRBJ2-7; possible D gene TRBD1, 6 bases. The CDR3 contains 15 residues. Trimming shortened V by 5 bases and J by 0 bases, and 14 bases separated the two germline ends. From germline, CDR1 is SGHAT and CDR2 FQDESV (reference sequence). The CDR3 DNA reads TGTGCCAGCAGCGTCCGGGACACGAGCTCCTACGAGCAGTACTTC. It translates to CASSVRDTSSYEQYF.

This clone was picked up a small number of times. CDR3 in DNA: TGTGCCAGCAGCCCAGGCCCGGAGGGGACAGATACGCAGTATTTT. It is translated as CASSPGPEGTDTQYF. The chain links TRBV7-6 to TRBJ2-3, with D perhaps matching TRBD2 (6 bases). V lost 5 bases, J lost 3 bases, and 15 bases lay in between. The CDR3 covers 15 residues. CDR1 SGHVS and CDR2 FNYEAQ come from the germline V gene. Full variable domain (missing parts from reference TRBV7-6 and TRBJ2-3): GAGVSQSPRYKVTKRGQDVALRCDPISGHVSLYWYRQALGQGPEFLTYFNYEAQQDKSGLPNDRFSAERPEGSISTLTIQRTEQRDSAMYRCASSPGPEGTDTQYFGPGTRLTVL.

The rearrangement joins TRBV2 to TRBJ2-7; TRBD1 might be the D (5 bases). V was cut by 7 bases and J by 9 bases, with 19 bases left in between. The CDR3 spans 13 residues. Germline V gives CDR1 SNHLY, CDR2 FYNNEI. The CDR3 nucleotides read TGTGCCAGCACCCTTGACAGCGTCGGGCGGCAGTACTTC. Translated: CASTLDSVGRQYF.

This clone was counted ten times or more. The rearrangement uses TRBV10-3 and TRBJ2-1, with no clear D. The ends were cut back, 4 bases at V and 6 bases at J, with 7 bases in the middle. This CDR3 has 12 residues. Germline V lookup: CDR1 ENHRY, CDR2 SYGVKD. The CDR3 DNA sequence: TGTGCCATCAGTGGACAAACCAATGAGCAGTTCTTC. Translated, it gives CAISGQTNEQFF.

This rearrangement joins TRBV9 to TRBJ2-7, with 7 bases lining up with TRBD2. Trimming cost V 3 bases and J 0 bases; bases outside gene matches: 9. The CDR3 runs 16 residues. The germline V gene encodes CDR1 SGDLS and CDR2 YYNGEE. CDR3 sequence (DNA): TGTGCCAGCAGCGCCCAGGGCGGCGGGAGCTCCTACGAGCAGTACTTC. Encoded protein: CASSAQGGGSSYEQYF.

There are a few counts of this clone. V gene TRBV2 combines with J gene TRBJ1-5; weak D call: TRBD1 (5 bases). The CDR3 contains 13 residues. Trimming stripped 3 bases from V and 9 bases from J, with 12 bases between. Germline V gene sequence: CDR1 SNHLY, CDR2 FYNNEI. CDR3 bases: TGTGCCAGCAGTGAGCAAGGGGAAGGGCCCCAGCATTTT. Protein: CASSEQGEGPQHF.

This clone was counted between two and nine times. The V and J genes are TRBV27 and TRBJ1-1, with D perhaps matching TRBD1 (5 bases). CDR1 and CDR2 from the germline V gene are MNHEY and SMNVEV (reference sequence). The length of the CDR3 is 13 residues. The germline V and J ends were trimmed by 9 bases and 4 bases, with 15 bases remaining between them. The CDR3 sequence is CASRTWGSTEAFF. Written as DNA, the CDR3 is TGTGCCAGTAGAACTTGGGGGTCCACTGAAGCTTTCTTT.

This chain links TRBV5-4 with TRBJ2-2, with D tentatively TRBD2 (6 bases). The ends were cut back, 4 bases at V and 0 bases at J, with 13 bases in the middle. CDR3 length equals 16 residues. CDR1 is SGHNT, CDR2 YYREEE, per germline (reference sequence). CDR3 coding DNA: TGTGCCAGCAGCCCGCGGGGCTGGGCGAACACCGGGGAGCTGTTTTTT. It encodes CASSPRGWANTGELFF.